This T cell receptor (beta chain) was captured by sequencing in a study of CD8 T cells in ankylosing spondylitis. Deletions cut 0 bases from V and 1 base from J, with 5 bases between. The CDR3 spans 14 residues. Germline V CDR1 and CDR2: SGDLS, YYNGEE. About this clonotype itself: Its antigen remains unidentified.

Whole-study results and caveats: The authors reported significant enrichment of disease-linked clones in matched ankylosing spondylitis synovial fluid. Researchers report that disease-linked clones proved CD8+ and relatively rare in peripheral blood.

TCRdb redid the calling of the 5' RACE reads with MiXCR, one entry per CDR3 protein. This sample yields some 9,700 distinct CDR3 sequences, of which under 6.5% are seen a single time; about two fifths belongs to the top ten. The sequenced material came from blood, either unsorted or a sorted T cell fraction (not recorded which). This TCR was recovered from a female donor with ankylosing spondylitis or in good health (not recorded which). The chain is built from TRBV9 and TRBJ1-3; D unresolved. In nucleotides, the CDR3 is TGTGCCAGCAGCGTAGAATCGTCTGGAAACACCATATATTTT. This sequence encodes CASSVESSGNTIYF.